This T cell receptor (beta chain) was captured by sequencing in a study of blood T cell repertoires in COVID-19. Residents of around 24 US areas, aged roughly 18 to 89 years, made up the participants. Per the germline V gene, CDR1 is KGHDR and CDR2 is SFDVKD. Trimming removed 4 bases from V and 5 bases from J, with 16 bases in between. This CDR3 contains 15 residues. TCRdb keeps only in-frame clones here, not all; method: immunoSEQ multiplex PCR. The sample shows roughly 300,000 clones, approximately 84% of them seen only once. The sequence came from a man aged 25-45 years who had recovered from COVID-19. This rearrangement joins TRBV24-1 to TRBJ2-5, with D possibly matching TRBD2 (6 bases). Sequences were obtained from PBMCs or T cells enriched from blood (not recorded which). CDR3 sequence: CATSEGGASVETQYF. The CDR3 DNA is TGTGCCACCAGTGAAGGAGGGGCGTCCGTTGAGACCCAGTACTTC.